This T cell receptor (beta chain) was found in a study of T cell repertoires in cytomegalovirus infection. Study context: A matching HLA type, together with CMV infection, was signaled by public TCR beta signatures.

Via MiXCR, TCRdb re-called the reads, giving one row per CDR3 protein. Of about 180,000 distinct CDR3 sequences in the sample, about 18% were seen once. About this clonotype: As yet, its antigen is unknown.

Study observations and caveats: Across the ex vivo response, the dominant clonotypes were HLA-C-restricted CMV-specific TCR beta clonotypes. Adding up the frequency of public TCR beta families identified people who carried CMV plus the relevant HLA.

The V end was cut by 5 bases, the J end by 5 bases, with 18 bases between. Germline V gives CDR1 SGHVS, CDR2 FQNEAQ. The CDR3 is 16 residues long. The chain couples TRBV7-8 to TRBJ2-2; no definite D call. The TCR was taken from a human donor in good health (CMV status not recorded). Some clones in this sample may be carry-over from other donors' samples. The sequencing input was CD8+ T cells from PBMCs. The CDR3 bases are TGTGCCAGCAGCGATCTCTTGGGGTCCGAGACCGGGGAGCTGTTTTTT. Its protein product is CASSDLLGSETGELFF.